The 18 T cell receptor beta chains listed next were all sequenced from one sample in a study of siplizumab effects on memory and regulatory T cells. The assay was immunoSEQ multiplex PCR, and TCRdb's table has in-frame clones only and misses some. The sample holds about 80,000 clones, 85% to 95% seen once. Sequencing input: CD8+ T cells sorted from blood. The source of these receptors is a human donor in good health.

This clone was picked up one time. The chain couples TRBV4-1 to TRBJ2-5; unclear D gene. V shed 1 base and J shed 6 bases, with 12 bases lying between them. Germline assignment: CDR1 MGHRA and CDR2 YSYEKL. The CDR3 contains 14 residues. CDR3 residues: CASSQGPDLQTQYF. As DNA, the CDR3 is TGCGCCAGCAGCCAAGGGCCAGACCTACAGACCCAGTACTTC.

The chain links TRBV5-1 to TRBJ2-7, with 11 bases that match TRBD2. The germline V gene encodes CDR1 SGHRS and CDR2 YFSETQ. The J segment lost 2 bases and the V segment lost 1 base, leaving 2 bases of the junction unmatched. The CDR3 totals 15 residues. Written as DNA, the CDR3 is TGCGCCAGCAGCTTGACTAGCGGGAGTACCTACGAGCAGTACTTC. It yields the protein CASSLTSGSTYEQYF.

CDR3 nucleotide sequence: TGTGCCAGCAGCTTAATCGTAGGGGATGGGTACACTGAAGCTTTCTTT. This codes for CASSLIVGDGYTEAFF. The chain is built from TRBV7-6 and TRBJ1-1, with TRBD1 as a possible D gene (5 bases). Germline CDR1 SGHVS, CDR2 FNYEAQ. V lost 2 bases, J lost 3 bases, and 16 bases lay in between. The CDR3 has 16 amino acids.

J is TRBJ2-7 and V is TRBV4-1; D is undetermined. The CDR3 has 15 residues. Germline CDR1 reads MGHRA; CDR2 reads YSYEKL. The V gene lost 3 bases and the J gene lost 0 bases, with 12 bases spanning the gap. The CDR3 bases are TGCGCCAGCAGCCATAACTGGCCAAACTCCTACGAGCAGTACTTC. It specifies CASSHNWPNSYEQYF.

CDR3 nucleotides: TGCAGTGCCCTGACTGGCAATGAGCAGTTCTTC. Its protein is CSALTGNEQFF. This sequence joins TRBV20-1 and TRBJ2-1; D unclear. Trimming removed 6 bases at V and 6 bases at J, with 9 bases between. The V gene's germline CDR1 is DFQATT and CDR2 SNEGSKA (reference sequence). The CDR3 loop spans 11 amino acids.

The chain uses TRBV9 and TRBJ2-5; 7 bases fit TRBD2. Losses at the gene ends were 3 bases for V and 1 base for J; bases not matched to a gene: 3. CDR1 and CDR2 from the germline V gene are SGDLS and YYNGEE. The CDR3 loop spans 14 amino acids. CDR3 protein: CASSASGTQETQYF. In nucleotides, the CDR3 is TGTGCCAGCAGCGCTAGCGGAACCCAAGAGACCCAGTACTTC.

As to this clone: The germline gene is not matched at one end of the junction; a read error may be the cause. The V and J genes are TRBV11-2 and TRBJ1-2; TRBD1 matches at 9 bases. The germline V gene has CDR1 SGHAT and CDR2 FQNNGV. The CDR3 spans 14 residues. The CDR3 region has the DNA TGTGCCAGCACCTTACAGGGGGCCAGCTATGGCTACACCTTC. It yields the protein CASTLQGASYGYTF.

The rearrangement joins TRBV27 to TRBJ2-2, with TRBD2 matching over 7 bases. From germline, CDR1 is MNHEY and CDR2 SMNVEV (reference sequence). With V trimmed by 7 bases and J by 2 bases, 4 bases remained unmatched. This CDR3 has 14 residues. CDR3 in DNA: TGTGCCAGCACAAGCGGGGATAACACCGGGGAGCTGTTTTTT. Amino acid sequence: CASTSGDNTGELFF.

The CDR3 loop is CASSSSNEQFF. The CDR3 DNA sequence: TGTGCCAGCAGCTCGTCCAATGAGCAGTTCTTC. J is TRBJ2-1 and V is TRBV11-2, with D hard to call. The CDR3 is 11 amino acids. Germline CDR1 SGHAT, CDR2 FQNNGV. V lost 4 bases and J lost 6, with 4 bases in between.

The chain employs TRBV2 and TRBJ2-7, with TRBD1 as a possible D gene (6 bases). Looked up from germline, CDR1 is SNHLY and CDR2 is FYNNEI. The CDR3 consists of 16 residues. V lost 6 bases to trimming and J lost 0 bases, with 18 bases between them. The CDR3 nucleotides are TGTGCCAGCAGGAGATCAGGGGTTCCGAGCTCCTACGAGCAGTACTTC. This sequence encodes CASRRSGVPSSYEQYF.

The chain recombines TRBV20-1 with TRBJ2-1; D call uncertain. Trimming cost V 3 bases and J 0 bases, with 0 bases left between them. The CDR3 spans 11 residues. Germline values: CDR1 DFQATT, CDR2 SNEGSKA (reference sequence). CDR3 sequence (DNA): TGCAGTGCTAGCTCCTACAATGAGCAGTTCTTC. Protein product: CSASSYNEQFF.

This clone was seen just once. The V call is TRBV14, the J call TRBJ2-1; 8 positions match TRBD1. The CDR3 sequence is 16 residues long. The J segment lost 0 bases and the V segment lost 4 bases, leaving 5 bases of the junction unmatched. Germline V gene sequence: CDR1 SGHDN, CDR2 FVKESK. The CDR3: CASSPTGAGSYNEQFF. For the CDR3, the DNA is TGTGCCAGCAGCCCGACAGGGGCGGGCTCCTACAATGAGCAGTTCTTC.

V is TRBV5-1 and J is TRBJ2-4; 7 bases match TRBD1. The J segment lost 2 bases and the V segment lost 4 bases, leaving 15 bases of the junction unmatched. The CDR3 loop spans 18 amino acids. CDR1 is SGHRS and CDR2 is YFSETQ in the germline V gene. CDR3: CASSVSHPTGVPKNIQYF. The CDR3 nucleotides are TGCGCCAGCAGCGTTTCCCATCCAACAGGGGTCCCCAAAAACATTCAGTACTTC.

The chain combines TRBV7-8 with TRBJ1-3; D is undetermined. Between the trimmed V and J ends, which lost 0 bases and 0 bases, there was a span of 9 bases. The CDR3 covers 16 residues. From germline, CDR1 is SGHVS and CDR2 FQNEAQ. The CDR3 protein is CASSLALAASGNTIYF. The CDR3 coding sequence is TGTGCCAGCAGCTTAGCGTTGGCAGCCTCTGGAAACACCATATATTTT.

The chain is built from TRBV28 and TRBJ1-5; tentative D call: TRBD1 (5 bases). Trimming left V 2 bases short and J 3 bases short, with 14 bases between. CDR1 and CDR2 from the germline V gene are MDHEN and SYDVKM. The CDR3 is 16 amino acids. The CDR3 region has the DNA TGTGCCAGCAGTTTAGGGTTGGGGCAGATCAATCAGCCCCAGCATTTT. It specifies CASSLGLGQINQPQHF. The complete variable domain, with remaining parts taken from reference TRBV28 and TRBJ1-5, reads DVKVTQSSRYLVKRTGEKVFLECVQDMDHENMFWYRQDPGLGLRLIYFSYDVKMKEKGDIPEGYSVSREKKERFSLILESASTNQTSMYLCASSLGLGQINQPQHFGDGTRLSIL.

The gene calls are TRBV19 and TRBJ2-7; D perhaps matches TRBD1 (6 bases). V shed 5 bases and J shed 2 bases, with 10 bases lying between them. CDR3 length equals 13 residues. In germline, CDR1 is LNHDA, CDR2 SQIVND (reference sequence). The chain's CDR3 is CASSPGTTYEQYF. The CDR3 DNA is TGTGCCAGTAGTCCGGGGACAACCTACGAGCAGTACTTC.

J is TRBJ2-3 and V is TRBV27, with 9 bases that match TRBD1. With 9 bases clipped from V and 3 bases from J, the junction kept 16 bases outside the gene matches. This CDR3 contains 17 residues. From germline, CDR1 is MNHEY and CDR2 SMNVEV (reference sequence). Written as DNA, the CDR3 is TGTGCCAGTTCAGAGGGCCCCCGGGACAGGGAGACAGATACGCAGTATTTT. Translated, it gives CASSEGPRDRETDTQYF.

This rearrangement joins TRBV11-2 to TRBJ2-1; 9 nucleotides line up with TRBD2. Germline trimming cut 1 base from V and 1 base from J; bases unmatched to any gene: 5. Germline CDR1 SGHAT, CDR2 FQNNGV. The CDR3 consists of 17 residues. The CDR3 is CASSLGAGGISYNEQFF. CDR3 in DNA: TGTGCCAGCAGCTTAGGTGCGGGAGGGATTTCCTACAATGAGCAGTTCTTC. Supplemented by reference TRBV11-2 and TRBJ2-1, the full variable domain reads EAGVAQSPRYKIIEKRQSVAFWCNPISGHATLYWYQQILGQGPKLLIQFQNNGVVDDSQLPKDRFSAERLKGVDSTLKIQPAKLEDSAVYLCASSLGAGGISYNEQFFGPGTRLTVL.